This T cell receptor beta chain appears in the sequencing data of a study of immune cell composition in non-small cell lung cancer. Notes on the study in general: Tumour-associated clones >0.5% occurred in roughly a third of adenocarcinomas, about 80% of squamous.

Assay used: immunoSEQ multiplex PCR; TCRdb lists only in-frame clones, some missing. The sample has more than 2,500 clones, about three quarters seen once. This CDR3 spans 13 amino acids. V lost 1 base and J 9 bases, leaving 10 bases between the germline ends. Germline V CDR1 and CDR2: SGHDN, FVKESK. A remark on this clone: The antigen is unknown.

Sample: lung tumor tissue. The clonotype originates from a human donor with non-small cell lung cancer. The V and J genes are TRBV14 and TRBJ2-1, with a possible D match to TRBD1 (6 bases). DNA of the CDR3: TGTGCCAGCAGCCAAGGAGGGGGACGTGAGCAGTTCTTC. This translates into CASSQGGGREQFF.